Listed here are 19 T cell receptor beta chains from one sample, sequenced in a study of shared clonotypes between healthy human individuals. Sequenced by immunoSEQ multiplex PCR; TCRdb stores in-frame clones only, minus some. The sample comprises more than 600,000 clones, about 92% of which are singletons, and nearly 25% rests with the top ten. Naivety among CD8 cells was defined by CD45RO negativity and positive CCR7 selection, thereby excluding terminally differentiated effector memory CD45RA+ cells. Sequencing was done on a sample of naive CD8+ T cells sorted from blood. Receptors originate from a man aged 25-45 years in good health.

To note about this clone: Other DNA sequences from this sample encode an identical CDR3 as well. The rearrangement links TRBV7-9 to TRBJ1-3; D ambiguous. Trimming removed 1 base at V and 0 bases at J, with 4 bases between. This CDR3 is 14 amino acids long. The V gene's germline CDR1 is SEHNR and CDR2 FQNEAQ (reference sequence). CDR3 DNA: TGTGCCAGCAGCTTAGATAGCTCTGGAAACACCATATATTTT. It encodes CASSLDSSGNTIYF.

The J gene is TRBJ2-3, the V gene TRBV7-2; the match to TRBD1 covers 7 bases. J was trimmed by 1 base and V by 2 bases; bases with no gene match: 9. Germline V CDR1 and CDR2: SGHTA, FQGNSA. The length of the CDR3 is 17 residues. The CDR3 DNA reads TGTGCCAGCAGCTTACTCGACAGGGCGGTCGGCACAGATACGCAGTATTTT. It yields the protein CASSLLDRAVGTDTQYF.

The V and J genes are TRBV6-1 and TRBJ2-7; TRBD2 matches at 8 bases. The CDR3 spans 16 residues. V was pared by 2 bases and J by 5 bases, with 11 bases of the junction left unmatched. CDR1 and CDR2 (germline): MNHNS, SASEGT. In DNA form, the CDR3 reads TGTGCCAGCAGTGAAAAGATGAGGACTAGCCCGAACGAGCAGTACTTC. Translating it yields CASSEKMRTSPNEQYF.

The rearrangement uses TRBV27 and TRBJ2-5, with 14 bases lining up with TRBD2. CDR1 is MNHEY and CDR2 is SMNVEV in the germline V gene (reference sequence). V lost 6 bases to trimming and J lost 4 bases; unmatched junction nucleotides: 13. The CDR3 consists of 18 residues. The CDR3 region has the DNA TGTGCCAGCAGCTCCGGGACTAGCGGGAGTTGGGGTCGAGAGACCCAGTACTTC. Amino acids: CASSSGTSGSWGRETQYF.

This sequence joins TRBV7-6 and TRBJ2-2; 8 bases are shared with TRBD2. CDR1 and CDR2 (germline): SGHVS, FNYEAQ. V was clipped by 5 bases and J by 4 bases; unmatched bases: 9. This CDR3 contains 16 residues. The CDR3 protein is CASSPMGLAGTGELFF. Here the CDR3 DNA reads TGTGCCAGCAGCCCCATGGGGCTAGCGGGCACCGGGGAGCTGTTTTTT.

The rearrangement links TRBV19 to TRBJ2-1; TRBD2 matches 7 bases. J gave up 5 bases and V 8 bases, and 12 bases lay outside the gene matches. CDR1 and CDR2 from the germline V gene are LNHDA and SQIVND (reference sequence). This CDR3 is 15 amino acids long. The CDR3 loop reads CASSERDARNNEQFF. The CDR3 DNA reads as TGTGCCAGTTCAGAGCGGGACGCACGAAACAATGAGCAGTTCTTC.

The chain joins TRBV11-1 to TRBJ2-7; unclear D gene. V lost 1 base, J lost 2 bases, and 6 bases lay in between. From germline, CDR1 is SGHAT and CDR2 FQDESV (reference sequence). The length of the CDR3 is 13 residues. CDR3 nucleotide sequence: TGTGCCAGCAGCTTAGAGCTTCCCTACGAGCAGTACTTC. It is translated as CASSLELPYEQYF.

The rearrangement links TRBV5-5 to TRBJ2-5; 10 nucleotides match TRBD1. The germline CDR1 and CDR2 sequences are SGHKS and YYEKEE (reference sequence). Trimming at V came to 0 bases and at J to 9 bases, leaving 8 bases not matched to a gene. The CDR3 spans 15 residues. The CDR3 spells CASSLGDRGPTAQYF. CDR3 coding DNA: TGTGCCAGCAGCTTGGGGGACAGGGGACCTACGGCCCAGTACTTC.

This clone appeared a single time. The chain recombines TRBV29-1 with TRBJ2-3; TRBD2 matches 7 bases. With V trimmed by 1 base and J by 1 base, 2 bases remained unmatched. The CDR3 is 14 residues long. Germline loops: CDR1 SQVTM, CDR2 ANQGSEA. The CDR3, as DNA: TGCAGCGTTGAAGGTCTAGCGGGCACAGATACGCAGTATTTT. It specifies CSVEGLAGTDTQYF.

The rearrangement uses TRBV5-1 and TRBJ2-1; 9 bases agree with TRBD2. With V trimmed by 2 bases and J by 10 bases, 4 bases remained unmatched. CDR3 length: 13 residues. Germline V gene sequence: CDR1 SGHRS, CDR2 YFSETQ. This CDR3 reads CASSFKLAGEQFF. The CDR3 DNA reads TGCGCCAGCAGCTTCAAACTAGCGGGCGAGCAGTTCTTC.

The rearrangement links TRBV28 to TRBJ1-2, with 9 bases identical to TRBD1. In germline, CDR1 is MDHEN, CDR2 SYDVKM. This CDR3 spans 13 amino acids. Trimming removed 8 bases from V and 11 bases from J; junction bases left unmatched: 12. CDR3 sequence: CASRTTGGQLYTF. In DNA form, the CDR3 reads TGTGCCAGCCGAACTACAGGGGGCCAATTATACACCTTC.

A remark on this clone: The same CDR3 also results from other DNA sequences found in this sample. The V gene is TRBV7-9, the J gene TRBJ2-5, with D uncertain. The CDR3 totals 13 residues. The V end lost 1 base, the J end lost 3 bases, and 6 bases lay between the germline ends. Germline values: CDR1 SEHNR, CDR2 FQNEAQ (reference sequence). The CDR3 DNA follows: TGTGCCAGCAGCTTAGACAGAGAAGAGACCCAGTACTTC. Amino acids: CASSLDREETQYF.

The chain combines TRBV5-1 with TRBJ2-1, with 10 bases fitting TRBD1. V was pared by 3 bases and J by 2 bases, with 2 bases of the junction left unmatched. Germline CDR1 is SGHRS and CDR2 is YFSETQ. The CDR3 consists of 15 residues. CDR3 residues: CASSSGQGTYNEQFF. Here the CDR3 DNA reads TGCGCCAGCAGCTCGGGACAGGGGACCTACAATGAGCAGTTCTTC.

J is TRBJ2-7 and V is TRBV6-1; D remains ambiguous. V was shortened by 4 bases and J by 2 bases, with 15 bases between the two germline ends. The CDR3 totals 15 residues. Per germline, CDR1 MNHNS and CDR2 SASEGT. The CDR3 bases are TGTGCCAGCAGTGGCTCACACGGGCTCCCCTACGAGCAGTACTTC. Translated, it gives CASSGSHGLPYEQYF.

The chain links TRBV6-1 to TRBJ2-5; the D is unclear. V lost 3 bases to trimming and J lost 2 bases, with 10 bases between them. This CDR3 is 14 amino acids long. Germline assignment: CDR1 MNHNS and CDR2 SASEGT. The CDR3 spells CASSDVLSQETQYF. The DNA of the CDR3 is TGTGCCAGCAGTGACGTCTTGAGTCAAGAGACCCAGTACTTC.

The V and J genes are TRBV6-5 and TRBJ2-5, with D tentatively TRBD2 (5 bases). Germline V gene lookup returns CDR1 MNHEY and CDR2 SVGAGI. With 3 bases removed from V and 0 bases from J, the gap between germline ends came to 8 bases. This CDR3 contains 14 residues. The DNA for the CDR3 is TGTGCCAGCAGTTATACCGGGGACCAAGAGACCCAGTACTTC. Protein product: CASSYTGDQETQYF.

The genes are TRBV28 and TRBJ1-5; D perhaps matches TRBD1 (5 bases). Germline V gives CDR1 MDHEN, CDR2 SYDVKM. There are 15 residues in the CDR3. The V end was cut by 4 bases, the J end by 13 bases, with 23 bases between. CDR3 residues: CASSSQGSRPRTQHF. The DNA of the CDR3 is TGTGCCAGCAGTTCCCAAGGCAGTAGGCCCAGGACACAGCATTTT.

This clone was found a few times. The J gene is TRBJ2-2, the V gene TRBV2; a possible D gene is TRBD2 (6 bases). The CDR3 has 14 residues. The germline V gene has CDR1 SNHLY and CDR2 FYNNEI. The V and J ends lost 6 bases and 8 bases respectively, with 16 bases between them. CDR3 nucleotides: TGTGCCAGCAGGGAGGGACTGGCCGCAGGGGAGCTGTTTTTT. Residues: CASREGLAAGELFF.

V gene TRBV29-1 combines with J gene TRBJ2-1, with 10 bases lining up with TRBD1. The germline V gene has CDR1 SQVTM and CDR2 ANQGSEA. The trim removed 4 bases at V and 7 bases at J, leaving 4 bases unmatched. The length of the CDR3 is 13 residues. As DNA, the CDR3 is TGCAGCGTTGCCGGACAGGGGGTGAATGAGCAGTTCTTC. It yields the protein CSVAGQGVNEQFF.